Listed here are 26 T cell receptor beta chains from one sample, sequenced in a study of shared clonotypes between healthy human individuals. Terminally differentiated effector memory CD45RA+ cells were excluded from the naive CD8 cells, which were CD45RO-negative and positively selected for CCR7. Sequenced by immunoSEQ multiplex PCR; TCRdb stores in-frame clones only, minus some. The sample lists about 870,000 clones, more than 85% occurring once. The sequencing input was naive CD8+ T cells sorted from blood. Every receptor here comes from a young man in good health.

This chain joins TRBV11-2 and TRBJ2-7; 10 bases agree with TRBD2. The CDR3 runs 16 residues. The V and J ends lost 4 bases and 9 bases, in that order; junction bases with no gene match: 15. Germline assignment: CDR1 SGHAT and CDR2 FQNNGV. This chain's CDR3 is CASSYFALAGAGGQYF. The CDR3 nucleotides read TGTGCCAGCAGCTACTTTGCCCTAGCGGGAGCTGGCGGGCAGTACTTC.

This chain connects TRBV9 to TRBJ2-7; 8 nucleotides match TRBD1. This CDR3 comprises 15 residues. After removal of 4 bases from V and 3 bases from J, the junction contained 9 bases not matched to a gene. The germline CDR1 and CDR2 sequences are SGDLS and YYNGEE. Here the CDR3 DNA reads TGTGCCAGCAGCCCTGAGGGACAGGCGTTCTACGAGCAGTACTTC. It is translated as CASSPEGQAFYEQYF.

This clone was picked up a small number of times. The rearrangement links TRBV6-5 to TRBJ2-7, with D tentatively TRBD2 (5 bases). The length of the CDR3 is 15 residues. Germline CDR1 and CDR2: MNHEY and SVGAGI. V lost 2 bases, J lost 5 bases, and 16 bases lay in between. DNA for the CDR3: TGTGCCAGCAGTTACGGTACGGGGAATCGGAACGAGCAGTACTTC. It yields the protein CASSYGTGNRNEQYF.

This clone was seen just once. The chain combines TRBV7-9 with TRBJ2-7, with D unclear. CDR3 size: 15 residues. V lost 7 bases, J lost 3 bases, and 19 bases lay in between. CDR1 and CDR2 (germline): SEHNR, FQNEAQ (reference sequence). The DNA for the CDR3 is TGTGCCAGCACCGAAACTCGGACGGATCTCTACGAGCAGTACTTC. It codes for CASTETRTDLYEQYF.

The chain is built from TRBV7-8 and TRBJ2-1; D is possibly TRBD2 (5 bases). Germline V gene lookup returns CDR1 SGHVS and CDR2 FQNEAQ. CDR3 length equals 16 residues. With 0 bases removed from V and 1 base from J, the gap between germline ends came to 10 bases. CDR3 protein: CASSLAGAGSYNEQFF. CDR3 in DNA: TGTGCCAGCAGCTTAGCGGGAGCCGGATCCTACAATGAGCAGTTCTTC.

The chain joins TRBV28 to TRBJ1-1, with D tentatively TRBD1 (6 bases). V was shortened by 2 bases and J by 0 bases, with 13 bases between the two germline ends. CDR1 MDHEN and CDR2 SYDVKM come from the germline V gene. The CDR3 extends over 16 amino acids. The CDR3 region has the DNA TGTGCCAGCAGTTTAGTGCGGACAGCGATGAACACTGAAGCTTTCTTT. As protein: CASSLVRTAMNTEAFF.

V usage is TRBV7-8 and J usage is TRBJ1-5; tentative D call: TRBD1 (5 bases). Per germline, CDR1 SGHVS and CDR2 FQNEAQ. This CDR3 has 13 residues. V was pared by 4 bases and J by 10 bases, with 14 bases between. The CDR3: CASSYGGGRPQHF. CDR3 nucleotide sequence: TGTGCCAGCAGCTATGGCGGGGGAAGACCCCAGCATTTT.

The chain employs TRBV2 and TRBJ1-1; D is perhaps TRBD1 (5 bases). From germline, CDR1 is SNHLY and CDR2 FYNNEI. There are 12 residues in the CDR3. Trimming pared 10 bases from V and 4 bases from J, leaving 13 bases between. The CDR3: CATIGGTTEAFF. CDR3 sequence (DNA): TGTGCCACGATTGGGGGTACCACTGAAGCTTTCTTT.

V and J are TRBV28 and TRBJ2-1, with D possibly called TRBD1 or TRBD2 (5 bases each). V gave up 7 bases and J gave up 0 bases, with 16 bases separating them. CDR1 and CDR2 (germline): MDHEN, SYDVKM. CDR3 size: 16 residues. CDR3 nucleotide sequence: TGTGCCAGCAACGGCCTGGGGGTAAGCTCCTACAATGAGCAGTTCTTC. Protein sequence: CASNGLGVSSYNEQFF.

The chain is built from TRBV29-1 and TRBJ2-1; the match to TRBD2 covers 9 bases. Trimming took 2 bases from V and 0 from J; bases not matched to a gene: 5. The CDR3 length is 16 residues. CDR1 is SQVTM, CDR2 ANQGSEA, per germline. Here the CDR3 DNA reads TGCAGCGTTGAAAGTCGGCGGGGGGGCTCCTACAATGAGCAGTTCTTC. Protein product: CSVESRRGGSYNEQFF.

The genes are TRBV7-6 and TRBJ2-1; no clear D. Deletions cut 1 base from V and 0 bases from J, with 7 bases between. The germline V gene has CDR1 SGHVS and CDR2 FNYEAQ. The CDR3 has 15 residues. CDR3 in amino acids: CASSLDRSSYNEQFF. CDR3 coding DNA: TGTGCCAGCAGCTTAGATCGCAGCTCCTACAATGAGCAGTTCTTC.

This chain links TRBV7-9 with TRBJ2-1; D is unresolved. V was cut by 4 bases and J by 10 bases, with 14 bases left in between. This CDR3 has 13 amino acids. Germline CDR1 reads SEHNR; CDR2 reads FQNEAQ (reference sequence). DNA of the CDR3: TGTGCCAGCAGCTCCTTGTCAGGTGAAGAGCAGTTCTTC. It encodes CASSSLSGEEQFF.

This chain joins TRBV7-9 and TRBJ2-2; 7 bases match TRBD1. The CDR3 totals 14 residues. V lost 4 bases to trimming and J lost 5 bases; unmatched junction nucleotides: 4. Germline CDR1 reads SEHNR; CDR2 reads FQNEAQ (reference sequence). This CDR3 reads CASSSNRGTGELFF. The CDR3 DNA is TGTGCCAGCAGCTCAAACAGGGGAACCGGGGAGCTGTTTTTT. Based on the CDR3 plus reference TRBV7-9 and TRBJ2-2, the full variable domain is DTGVSQNPRHKITKRGQNVTFRCDPISEHNRLYWYRQTLGQGPEFLTYFQNEAQLEKSRLLSDRFSAERPKGSFSTLEIQRTEQGDSAMYLCASSSNRGTGELFFGEGSRLTVL.

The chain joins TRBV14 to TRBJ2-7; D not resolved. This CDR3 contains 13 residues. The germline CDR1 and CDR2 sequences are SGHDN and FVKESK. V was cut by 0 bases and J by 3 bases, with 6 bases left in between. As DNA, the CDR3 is TGTGCCAGCAGCCAAGAGGCAGGCTACGAGCAGTACTTC. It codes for CASSQEAGYEQYF.

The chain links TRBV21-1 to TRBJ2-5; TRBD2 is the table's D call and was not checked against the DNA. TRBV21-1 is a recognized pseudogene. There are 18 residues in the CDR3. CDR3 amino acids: CASSPSPLAGGRGETQYF. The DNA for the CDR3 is TGTGCCAGCAGTCCCTCCCCACTAGCGGGAGGGCGTGGCGAGACCCAGTACTTC.

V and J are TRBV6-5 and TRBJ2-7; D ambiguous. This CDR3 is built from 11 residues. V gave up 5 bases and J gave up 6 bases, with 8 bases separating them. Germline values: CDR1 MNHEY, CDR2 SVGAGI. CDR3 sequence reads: CASSKGPEQYF. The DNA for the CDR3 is TGTGCCAGCAGTAAGGGCCCCGAGCAGTACTTC.

The chain's CDR3 is CASSLIQGANVLTF. As DNA, the CDR3 is TGTGCCAGCAGCCTTATCCAGGGGGCCAACGTCCTGACTTTC. V and J are TRBV7-6 and TRBJ2-6; no clear D. The ends were cut back, 5 bases at V and 4 bases at J, with 9 bases in the middle. The CDR3 has 14 residues. In germline, CDR1 is SGHVS, CDR2 FNYEAQ.

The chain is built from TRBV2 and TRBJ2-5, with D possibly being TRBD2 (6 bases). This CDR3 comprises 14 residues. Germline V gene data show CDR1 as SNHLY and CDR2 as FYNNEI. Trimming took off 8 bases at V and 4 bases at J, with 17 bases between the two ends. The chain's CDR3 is CASLSGRGVETQYF. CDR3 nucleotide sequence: TGTGCCAGCCTATCCGGGCGGGGAGTAGAGACCCAGTACTTC.

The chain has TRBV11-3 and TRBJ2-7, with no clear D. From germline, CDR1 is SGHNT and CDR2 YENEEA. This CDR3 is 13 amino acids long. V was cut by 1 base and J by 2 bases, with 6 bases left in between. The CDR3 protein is CASSLALTYEQYF. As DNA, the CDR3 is TGTGCCAGCAGCTTAGCCCTTACCTACGAGCAGTACTTC.

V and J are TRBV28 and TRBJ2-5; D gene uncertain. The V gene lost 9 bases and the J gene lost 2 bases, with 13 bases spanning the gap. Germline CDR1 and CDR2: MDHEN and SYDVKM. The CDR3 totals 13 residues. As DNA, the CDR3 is TGTGCCAGTATCGGAAGCATACAAGAGACCCAGTACTTC. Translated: CASIGSIQETQYF.

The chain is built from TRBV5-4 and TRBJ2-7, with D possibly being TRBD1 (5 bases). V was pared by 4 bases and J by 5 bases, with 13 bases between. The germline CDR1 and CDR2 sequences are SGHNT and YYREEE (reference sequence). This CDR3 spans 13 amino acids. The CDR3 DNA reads TGTGCCAGCAGCCAAGGGGTAGCCGACGAGCAGTACTTC. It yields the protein CASSQGVADEQYF. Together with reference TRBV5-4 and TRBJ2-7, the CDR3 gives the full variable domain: ETGVTQSPTHLIKTRGQQVTLRCSSQSGHNTVSWYQQALGQGPQFIFQYYREEENGRGNFPPRFSGLQFPNYSSELNVNALELDDSALYLCASSQGVADEQYFGPGTRLTVT.

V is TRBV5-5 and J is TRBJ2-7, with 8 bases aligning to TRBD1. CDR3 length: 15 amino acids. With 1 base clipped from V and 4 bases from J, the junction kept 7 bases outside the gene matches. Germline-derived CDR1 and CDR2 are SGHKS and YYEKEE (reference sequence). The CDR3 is CASSLLVQGAYEQYF. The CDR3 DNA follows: TGTGCCAGCAGCTTGTTAGTTCAGGGGGCGTACGAGCAGTACTTC.

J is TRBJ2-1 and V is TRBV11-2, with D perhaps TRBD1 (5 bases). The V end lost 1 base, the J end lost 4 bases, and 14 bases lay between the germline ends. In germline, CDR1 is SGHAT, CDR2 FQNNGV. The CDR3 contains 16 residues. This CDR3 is CASSLGPGPGYNEQFF. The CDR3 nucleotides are TGTGCCAGCAGCTTAGGGCCAGGGCCGGGTTACAATGAGCAGTTCTTC.

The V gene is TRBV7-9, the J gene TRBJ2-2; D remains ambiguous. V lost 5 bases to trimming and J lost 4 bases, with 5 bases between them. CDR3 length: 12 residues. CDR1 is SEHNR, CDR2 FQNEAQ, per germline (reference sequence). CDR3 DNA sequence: TGTGCCAGCAGCCGGACCACCGGGGAGCTGTTTTTT. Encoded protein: CASSRTTGELFF.

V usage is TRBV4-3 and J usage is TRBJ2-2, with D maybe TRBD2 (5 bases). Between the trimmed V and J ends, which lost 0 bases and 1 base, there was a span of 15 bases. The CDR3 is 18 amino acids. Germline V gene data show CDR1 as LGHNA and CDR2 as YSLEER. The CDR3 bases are TGCGCCAGCAGCCAAGATCCCTGGCGGGTGGGGAACACCGGGGAGCTGTTTTTT. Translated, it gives CASSQDPWRVGNTGELFF.

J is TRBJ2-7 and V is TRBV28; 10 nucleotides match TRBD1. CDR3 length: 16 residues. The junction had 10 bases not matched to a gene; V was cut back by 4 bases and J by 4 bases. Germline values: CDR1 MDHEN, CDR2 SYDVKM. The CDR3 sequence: CASSSDPGQGQYEQYF. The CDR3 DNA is TGTGCCAGCAGTTCTGATCCGGGACAGGGGCAATACGAGCAGTACTTC.